Below, 19 T cell receptor beta chains from the same sample are listed, as sequenced in a study of blood T cell repertoires in COVID-19. Profiled with immunoSEQ multiplex PCR; TCRdb holds only in-frame clones, not every one. The sample carries roughly 120,000 clones, about 79% recorded once. The sequencing input was peripheral blood. All receptors come from a man between 65 and 85 years old with acute or convalescent COVID-19.

The chain carries TRBV6-2 or TRBV6-3 and TRBJ2-7; D is possibly TRBD1 (6 bases). V lost 2 bases to trimming and J lost 0 bases, with 11 bases between them. Germline loops: CDR1 MNHEY, CDR2 SVGEGT. This CDR3 is 15 amino acids long. The CDR3, as DNA: TGTGCCAGCAGTTACGGGCAGGACAGCTCCTACGAGCAGTACTTC. Residues: CASSYGQDSSYEQYF.

V is TRBV4-2 and J is TRBJ2-3, with D perhaps TRBD2 (7 bases). Between the trimmed V and J ends, which lost 5 bases and 0 bases, there was a span of 21 bases. The CDR3 consists of 18 residues. Germline CDR1 and CDR2: LGHNA and YNFKEQ. The CDR3 sequence: CASSFQTGGSRSTDTQYF. CDR3 DNA: TGTGCCAGCAGCTTCCAGACGGGGGGCTCCAGGAGCACAGATACGCAGTATTTT.

V and J are TRBV5-4 and TRBJ2-3; TRBD2 matches 7 bases. The J segment lost 0 bases and the V segment lost 4 bases, leaving 8 bases of the junction unmatched. Per the germline V gene, CDR1 is SGHNT and CDR2 is YYREEE (reference sequence). The length of the CDR3 is 16 residues. In nucleotides, the CDR3 is TGTGCCAGCAGCCCCCGGGGAGGGACCAGCACAGATACGCAGTATTTT. The encoded protein is CASSPRGGTSTDTQYF.

The chain is built from TRBV28 and TRBJ1-4; no firm D call. The CDR3 runs 18 residues. Trimming removed 4 bases at V and 0 bases at J, with 18 bases between. CDR1 and CDR2 from the germline V gene are MDHEN and SYDVKM. The CDR3 nucleotides read TGTGCCAGCAGTTATCTACCGTCGCAATTTACAACTAATGAAAAACTGTTTTTT. Translation gives CASSYLPSQFTTNEKLFF.

For the CDR3, the DNA is TGCGCCAGCAGCCAAGAGGACAGGGAGTGGAACGAGCAGTACTTC. Protein product: CASSQEDREWNEQYF. The chain employs TRBV4-3 and TRBJ2-7; 8 nucleotides line up with TRBD1. CDR3 length: 15 amino acids. The germline gives CDR1 LGHNA, CDR2 YSLEER. The junction had 6 bases not matched to a gene; V was cut back by 0 bases and J by 5 bases.

This clone occurred a few times. The chain has TRBV12-2 and TRBJ1-1; the table's D gene call, TRBD1, was not cross checked with the DNA. TRBV12-2 counts as a pseudogene. The CDR3 extends over 14 amino acids. The chain's CDR3 is CASRIDRWNTEAFF. The CDR3, as DNA: TGTGCAAGTCGCATCGACAGGTGGAACACTGAAGCTTTCTTT.

This sequence joins TRBV4-2 and TRBJ1-1, with D possibly TRBD1 on 6 matching bases. CDR1 is LGHNA and CDR2 is YNFKEQ in the germline V gene. The CDR3 consists of 12 residues. V dropped 4 bases and J dropped 5 bases, with 8 bases sitting between them. CDR3 loop: CASSRRGTEAFF. In DNA form, the CDR3 reads TGTGCCAGCAGCCGAAGGGGGACTGAAGCTTTCTTT.

A word on this clone: One end of the junction fails to match germline, which may point to a read error. The rearrangement joins TRBV11-1 to TRBJ1-6; D is possibly TRBD1 (6 bases). The CDR3 spans 15 residues. The germline gives CDR1 SGHAT, CDR2 FQDESV (reference sequence). CDR3 in amino acids: CASSLQGTYNSPLHF. In DNA, the CDR3 is TGTGCCAGCAGCCTCCAGGGGACCTACAATTCACCCCTCCACTTT.

J is TRBJ1-4 and V is TRBV6-2 or TRBV6-3; 10 bases are shared with TRBD1. The CDR3 consists of 18 residues. Germline loops: CDR1 MNHEY, CDR2 SVGEGT. V gave up 0 bases and J gave up 8 bases; unmatched junction bases: 12. The CDR3 nucleotides read TGTGCCAGCAGTTACTCGTCCGGGACAGGGGTGTTTTCGGAAAAACTGTTTTTT. This codes for CASSYSSGTGVFSEKLFF.

This chain links TRBV5-1 with TRBJ1-2; TRBD1 might be the D (6 bases). V was pared by 2 bases and J by 8 bases, with 19 bases between. From germline, CDR1 is SGHRS and CDR2 YFSETQ. The CDR3 is 15 residues long. The CDR3 region is CASSLNDRLPEGYTF. The DNA for the CDR3 is TGCGCCAGCAGCTTAAACGACAGGTTACCGGAAGGCTACACCTTC.

This clone was seen only once. This chain joins TRBV5-1 and TRBJ2-1, with 12 bases identical to TRBD2. This CDR3 has 15 amino acids. The germline gives CDR1 SGHRS, CDR2 YFSETQ. The trim removed 1 base at V and 9 bases at J, leaving 5 bases unmatched. The CDR3 here is CASSLPSGGAGEQFF. CDR3 nucleotides: TGCGCCAGCAGCTTGCCTAGCGGGGGGGCAGGTGAGCAGTTCTTC.

The gene calls are TRBV7-2 and TRBJ1-4, with 7 bases lining up with TRBD1. After removal of 5 bases from V and 2 bases from J, the junction contained 5 bases not matched to a gene. CDR1 SGHTA and CDR2 FQGNSA come from the germline V gene. This CDR3 region has 15 residues. The CDR3 sequence is CASSPQGQTNEKLFF. CDR3 DNA sequence: TGTGCCAGCAGCCCACAGGGACAGACTAATGAAAAACTGTTTTTT.

The chain recombines TRBV18 with TRBJ1-2; D unclear. V was shortened by 3 bases and J by 8 bases, with 10 bases between the two germline ends. Germline CDR1 reads KGHSH; CDR2 reads LQKENI. There are 12 residues in the CDR3. In nucleotides, the CDR3 is TGTGCCAGCTCACCGGTTGGCTCCGGCTACACCTTC. Translation: CASSPVGSGYTF.

The rearrangement links TRBV7-2 to TRBJ1-1; tentatively, D is TRBD1 (6 bases). The germline gives CDR1 SGHTA, CDR2 FQGNSA. There are 14 residues in the CDR3. Trimming took off 8 bases at V and 5 bases at J, with 18 bases between the two ends. The CDR3 DNA follows: TGTGCCAGCTCAAATACAGGGTCGAATACTGAAGCTTTCTTT. Its protein product is CASSNTGSNTEAFF.

This clone was found a few times. The chain couples TRBV27 to TRBJ1-2, with TRBD1 matching over 7 bases. Germline lookup yields CDR1 MNHEY and CDR2 SMNVEV (reference sequence). V dropped 0 bases and J dropped 0; count of bases not matched to a gene: 13. The CDR3 runs 19 residues. In nucleotides, the CDR3 is TGTGCCAGCAGTTTATCGCCAGCACTAGACAGGGCCACTAACTATGGCTACACCTTC. This gives the protein CASSLSPALDRATNYGYTF.

The V call is TRBV3-1 (or the pseudogene TRBV3-2), the J call TRBJ2-3; 8 positions match TRBD2. V shed 6 bases, J shed 6 bases, and the junction held 8 bases outside the gene matches. Germline V gene data show CDR1 as LGHDT and CDR2 as YNNKEL (reference sequence). The CDR3 is 14 amino acids. The CDR3 sequence: CASRGRGGVDTQYF. The CDR3 region has the DNA TGTGCCAGCAGGGGTCGGGGGGGCGTGGATACGCAGTATTTT.

The V call is TRBV4-2, the J call TRBJ1-2; 8 bases align to TRBD1. V was pared by 0 bases and J by 13 bases, with 10 bases of the junction left unmatched. This CDR3 has 14 residues. CDR1 is LGHNA, CDR2 YNFKEQ, per germline. CDR3 coding DNA: TGTGCCAGCAGCCAAGATCAGGGGGCATTCCCCCTCACCTTC. Amino acid sequence: CASSQDQGAFPLTF.

This clone has more than one count but fewer than ten. The chain employs TRBV7-9 and TRBJ1-2; no clear D. The CDR3 is made up of 12 amino acids. The V end was cut by 0 bases, the J end by 7 bases, with 6 bases between. Germline values: CDR1 SEHNR, CDR2 FQNEAQ (reference sequence). CDR3 bases: TGTGCCAGCAGCTTAGCGCAGGCTGGCTACACCTTC. Protein product: CASSLAQAGYTF.

This chain connects TRBV7-9 to TRBJ2-2; tentative D call: TRBD1 (5 bases). V gave up 5 bases and J gave up 7 bases, with 8 bases separating them. The CDR3 length is 12 residues. The germline CDR1 and CDR2 sequences are SEHNR and FQNEAQ (reference sequence). In DNA form, the CDR3 reads TGTGCCAGCAGCCAGGACATCGGGGAGCTGTTTTTT. It encodes CASSQDIGELFF.